Listed below are T cell receptor beta chains from one sample, sequenced in a study of OX40 agonist ivuxolimab in advanced cancers. Generated by immunoSEQ multiplex PCR, the TCRdb table keeps only in-frame clones and is missing some. Among 100,000 to 150,000 clones, about 93% were seen once, and the ten largest hold more than 0.8%. Sequenced material: CD4+ or CD8+ T cells sorted from blood, taken in a trial of the OX40 agonist ivuxolimab. The source of these receptors is an adult with an advanced solid tumor such as melanoma, head and neck, liver or kidney cancer. CDR3s include the opening cysteine and the closing phenylalanine or tryptophan. The D gene is left open where the match is weak. Clone sizes are given selectively: once, few, many, or a class where the clone is expanded.

d_call	j_call	v_call	clone_size	cdr3_aa	cdr3_nt
-	TRBJ1-2	TRBV18	-	CASSPGGTNYGYTF	TGTGCCAGCTCACCGGGCGGGACTAACTATGGCTACACCTTC
-	TRBJ2-1	TRBV4-1	-	CASSQVGGAYNEQFF	TGCGCCAGCAGCCAAGTGGGGGGCGCCTACAATGAGCAGTTCTTC
-	TRBJ2-7	TRBV10-3	-	CAISEPTAGNYEQYF	TGTGCCATCAGTGAGCCGACGGCAGGGAACTACGAGCAGTACTTC
-	TRBJ1-6	TRBV6-5	-	CASSWQYNSPLHF	TGTGCCAGCAGTTGGCAGTATAATTCACCCCTCCACTTT
-	TRBJ1-3	TRBV5-1	-	CASSLVSAGNTIYF	TGCGCCAGCAGCTTGGTCTCGGCTGGAAACACCATATATTTT
-	TRBJ2-7	TRBV2	-	CASTEMRQHEQYF	TGTGCCAGCACGGAAATGAGACAACACGAGCAGTACTTC
-	TRBJ1-2	TRBV6-6	-	CASSPGQIYGYTF	TGTGCCAGCAGTCCGGGCCAGATCTATGGCTACACCTTC
TRBD2	TRBJ2-2	TRBV5-1	-	CASSIRLAGANTGELFF	TGCGCCAGCAGCATTAGACTAGCGGGAGCCAACACCGGGGAGCTGTTTTTT
-	TRBJ1-2	TRBV11-2	-	CASSLVLYGYTF	TGTGCCAGCAGCTTAGTTCTATATGGCTACACCTTC
-	TRBJ1-1	TRBV7-9	-	CASSLVGRGGTEAFF	TGTGCCAGCAGCTTAGTTGGCAGGGGCGGCACTGAAGCTTTCTTT
-	TRBJ1-4	TRBV4-1	-	CASSRQTTNEKLFF	TGCGCCAGCAGCCGACAGACAACTAATGAAAAACTGTTTTTT
-	TRBJ2-7	TRBV9	-	CASSGGRGEQYF	TGTGCCAGCAGCGGGGGGCGGGGAGAGCAGTACTTC
TRBD1	TRBJ2-5	TRBV12-5	-	CASGLGAGTGVETQYF	TGTGCTAGTGGTTTGGGAGCCGGGACAGGGGTCGAGACCCAGTACTTC
-	TRBJ1-1	TRBV5-4	-	CASSLVLIIGAGETEAFF	TGTGCCAGCAGCTTGGTCCTAATAATTGGGGCAGGAGAGACTGAAGCTTTCTTT
-	TRBJ2-2	TRBV4-1	-	CASSQVHPVTGELFF	TGCGCCAGCAGCCAAGTCCATCCGGTAACCGGGGAGCTGTTTTTT
-	TRBJ2-7	TRBV5-4	-	CASSPAGKSYEQYF	TGTGCCAGCAGCCCGGCTGGGAAAAGTTACGAGCAGTACTTC
TRBD1	TRBJ2-2	TRBV27	-	CASSPGDRGTAGELFF	TGTGCCAGCAGTCCGGGGGACAGGGGAACGGCCGGGGAGCTGTTTTTT
-	TRBJ2-5	TRBV15	-	CATSSGATMGETQYF	TGTGCCACCAGTTCGGGTGCTACCATGGGAGAGACCCAGTACTTC
-	TRBJ1-5	TRBV4-3	-	CASSQEGGTNRVVQPQHF	TGCGCCAGCAGCCAAGAGGGGGGGACGAACAGGGTAGTGCAGCCCCAGCATTTT
TRBD1	TRBJ1-5	TRBV19	once	CASSIYRGQRNNQPQHF	TGTGCCAGTAGTATTTACAGGGGGCAGAGGAACAATCAGCCCCAGCATTTT
TRBD1	TRBJ2-7	TRBV13	-	CASSLGGQGVYEQYF	TGTGCCAGCAGCTTAGGCGGCCAGGGGGTCTACGAGCAGTACTTC
-	TRBJ2-5	TRBV11-2	-	CASTGARETQYF	TGTGCCAGCACGGGGGCGCGAGAGACCCAGTACTTC
-	TRBJ2-7	TRBV11-2	-	CASSQSGQAPYEQYF	TGTGCCAGCAGCCAAAGCGGCCAGGCCCCCTACGAGCAGTACTTC
TRBD1	TRBJ1-2	TRBV6-6	once	CASSYGQGFGDGYTF	TGTGCCAGCAGTTACGGACAGGGGTTCGGGGATGGCTACACCTTC
TRBD2	TRBJ2-2	TRBV6-4	-	CASSASGIFTGELFF	TGTGCCAGCAGTGCGAGCGGGATTTTCACCGGGGAGCTGTTTTTT
-	TRBJ1-2	TRBV4-1	-	CASSTTAVYGYTF	TGCGCCAGCAGCACTACAGCAGTCTATGGCTACACCTTC
-	TRBJ2-2	TRBV5-4	-	CASSLAGTGELFF	TGTGCCAGCAGCTTGGCGGGAACCGGGGAGCTGTTTTTT
-	TRBJ1-1	TRBV7-3	-	CASRGEGDTEAFF	TGTGCCAGCCGGGGAGAAGGGGACACTGAAGCTTTCTTT
-	TRBJ1-5	TRBV7-8	-	CASSLSRGNQPQHF	TGTGCCAGCAGCTTAAGTAGGGGGAATCAGCCCCAGCATTTT
TRBD1	TRBJ1-4	TRBV5-1	-	CASSLAGTGGEKLFF	TGCGCCAGCAGCTTGGCCGGGACAGGGGGGGAAAAACTGTTTTTT
-	TRBJ2-7	TRBV7-9	once	CASSTGGAYEQYF	TGTGCCAGCAGCACCGGGGGCGCCTACGAGCAGTACTTC